This passage covers 18 T cell receptor beta chains from one sample sequenced in a study of cytomegalovirus exposure and HLA in healthy donors. The PCR had 60 Vbeta and 13 Jbeta primers. Sequenced by immunoSEQ multiplex PCR; TCRdb stores in-frame clones only, minus some. The profile shows tens of thousands of clones, 75% to 85% of them singletons. Sequencing used PBMCs. These receptors were obtained from a male donor in good health and CMV-seronegative.

This chain joins TRBV29-1 and TRBJ1-1, with 8 bases fitting TRBD1. CDR1 SQVTM and CDR2 ANQGSEA come from the germline V gene. V was clipped by 7 bases and J by 6 bases; unmatched bases: 10. The CDR3 runs 13 residues. The CDR3 coding sequence is TGCAGCGGTCACAGGGGGGGGAGGGCTGAAGCTTTCTTT. It encodes CSGHRGGRAEAFF.

CDR3 sequence: CASSSREHEGTEAFF. CDR3 DNA sequence: TGTGCCAGCAGCTCCCGGGAGCATGAGGGTACTGAAGCTTTCTTT. This chain joins TRBV7-9 and TRBJ1-1; unclear D gene. This CDR3 spans 15 amino acids. Germline values: CDR1 SEHNR, CDR2 FQNEAQ (reference sequence). V lost 4 bases and J 5 bases, leaving 17 bases between the germline ends.

This chain uses TRBV20-1 with TRBJ2-7; D gene ambiguous. The germline gives CDR1 DFQATT, CDR2 SNEGSKA (reference sequence). This CDR3 has 11 amino acids. V was shortened by 5 bases and J by 2 bases, with 7 bases between the two germline ends. In nucleotides, the CDR3 is TGCAGTGCTCGAACTACCTACGAGCAGTACTTC. It yields the protein CSARTTYEQYF.

This clone was counted once. The rearrangement uses TRBV5-4 and TRBJ2-2; D is perhaps TRBD1 (5 bases). The CDR3 spans 15 residues. V gave up 0 bases and J gave up 4 bases, with 10 bases separating them. Germline V gives CDR1 SGHNT, CDR2 YYREEE (reference sequence). In DNA form, the CDR3 reads TGTGCCAGCAGCTTGGGACAGTCGAGCACCGGGGAGCTGTTTTTT. Residues: CASSLGQSSTGELFF.

V usage is TRBV29-1 and J usage is TRBJ2-5; D is possibly TRBD2 (6 bases). The CDR3 is 13 residues long. V was pared by 3 bases and J by 1 base, with 9 bases between. The germline CDR1 and CDR2 sequences are SQVTM and ANQGSEA. The CDR3 DNA sequence: TGCAGCGTTGAGAGCGGGCCCCAAGAGACCCAGTACTTC. It codes for CSVESGPQETQYF.

Written as DNA, the CDR3 is TGTGCCAGCAGTGAGGACAGGACCCCCATGAACACTGAAGCTTTCTTT. Its translation: CASSEDRTPMNTEAFF. The rearrangement uses TRBV2 and TRBJ1-1, with 7 bases lining up with TRBD1. There are 16 residues in the CDR3. After removal of 3 bases from V and 0 bases from J, the junction contained 7 bases not matched to a gene. Germline V lookup: CDR1 SNHLY, CDR2 FYNNEI.

V and J are TRBV7-6 and TRBJ2-3, with TRBD2 as a possible D gene (6 bases). CDR3 length equals 16 residues. V was trimmed by 1 base and J by 4 bases, leaving 15 bases between them. In germline, CDR1 is SGHVS, CDR2 FNYEAQ. The CDR3 DNA reads as TGTGCCAGCAGCTTAGATCCCCCGGCGGGGTCAGATACGCAGTATTTT. It codes for CASSLDPPAGSDTQYF.

The chain uses TRBV4-1 and TRBJ1-2; a possible D gene is TRBD1 (5 bases). The germline gives CDR1 MGHRA, CDR2 YSYEKL. The ends were cut back, 0 bases at V and 7 bases at J, with 12 bases in the middle. This CDR3 region has 14 residues. DNA of the CDR3: TGCGCCAGCAGCCAAGAGTTAGGGCAGGGTGGCTACACCTTC. Its translation: CASSQELGQGGYTF.

This clone appeared a single time. The chain links TRBV5-1 to TRBJ2-3, with D possibly being TRBD2 (5 bases). CDR3 length equals 13 residues. With 4 bases removed from V and 5 bases from J, the gap between germline ends came to 11 bases. In germline, CDR1 is SGHRS, CDR2 YFSETQ. The CDR3 protein is CASSTGLGDTQYF. CDR3 sequence (DNA): TGCGCCAGCAGCACCGGACTCGGAGATACGCAGTATTTT. Full variable domain (rest looked up from reference TRBV5-1 and TRBJ2-3): KAGVTQTPRYLIKTRGQQVTLSCSPISGHRSVSWYQQTPGQGLQFLFEYFSETQRNKGNFPGRFSGRQFSNSRSEMNVSTLELGDSALYLCASSTGLGDTQYFGPGTRLTVL.

This clone was seen a few times. This chain links TRBV5-4 with TRBJ1-1, with 9 bases matching TRBD1. CDR3 length: 15 amino acids. With V trimmed by 4 bases and J by 2 bases, 6 bases remained unmatched. CDR1 and CDR2 from the germline V gene are SGHNT and YYREEE (reference sequence). The CDR3 DNA sequence: TGTGCCAGCAGCCCCAAGGACAGGGGTAACACTGAAGCTTTCTTT. Protein sequence: CASSPKDRGNTEAFF.

The V and J genes are TRBV19 and TRBJ2-1; 13 positions agree with TRBD2. CDR3 size: 16 residues. V lost 5 bases, J lost 8 bases, and 9 bases stayed unmatched. Germline assignment: CDR1 LNHDA and CDR2 SQIVND (reference sequence). DNA of the CDR3: TGTGCCAGTAGTGTCCCCGGGACTAGCGGGGTATATGAGCAGTTCTTC. Protein product: CASSVPGTSGVYEQFF.

The J gene is TRBJ2-5, the V gene TRBV9; 11 bases align to TRBD2. Trimming cost V 0 bases and J 1 base; bases outside gene matches: 5. Germline CDR1 SGDLS, CDR2 YYNGEE. This CDR3 is built from 17 residues. CDR3 sequence: CASSVGGTSGFQETQYF. CDR3 DNA: TGTGCCAGCAGCGTAGGCGGGACTAGCGGCTTCCAAGAGACCCAGTACTTC.

V is TRBV18 and J is TRBJ2-5; 10 bases line up with TRBD1. The tail of the sequence fits TRBJ2-7 better, so the J call may be wrong. CDR3 size: 15 residues. Germline CDR1 reads KGHSH; CDR2 reads LQKENI. CDR3 residues: CASSPTDRGTYEQYF. In DNA form, the CDR3 reads TGTGCCAGCTCACCAACGGACAGGGGGACCTACGAGCAGTACTTC.

Details on this clone: The junction departs from germline at one end; a sequencing error may be responsible. This chain connects TRBV13 to TRBJ1-2, with TRBD1 matching 12 bases. Germline V CDR1 and CDR2: PRHDT, FYEKMQ (reference sequence). The CDR3 is 17 residues long. The CDR3 nucleotides are TGTGCCAGCAGCCTAGGTGGGACAGGGGGCGTAGGTCGTGGCTACACCTTC. It specifies CASSLGGTGGVGRGYTF.

The genes are TRBV7-2 and TRBJ2-2, with 9 bases lining up with TRBD2. CDR3 length: 17 residues. V was clipped by 1 base and J by 6 bases; unmatched bases: 9. CDR1 is SGHTA, CDR2 FQGNSA, per germline. The CDR3 DNA reads as TGTGCCAGCAGCTTAGAAGGCCAGCGGGGGGTAGCCGGGGAGCTGTTTTTT. Its protein product is CASSLEGQRGVAGELFF.

CDR3 in amino acids: CASSPSGIPTSTDTQYF. The CDR3 DNA reads as TGTGCCAGCAGCCCTAGCGGTATTCCTACTAGCACAGATACGCAGTATTTT. J is TRBJ2-3 and V is TRBV7-6; 7 bases fit TRBD2. Germline assignment: CDR1 SGHVS and CDR2 FNYEAQ. The CDR3 runs to 17 residues. V lost 5 bases and J lost 0; bases outside the gene matches: 11.

The chain carries TRBV30 and TRBJ2-2, with TRBD2 as a possible D gene (7 bases). This CDR3 has 14 amino acids. The germline V gene encodes CDR1 GTSNPN and CDR2 SVGIG (reference sequence). The CDR3 reads CAGGGGSNTGELFF. CDR3 sequence (DNA): TGTGCTGGGGGGGGCGGATCGAACACCGGGGAGCTGTTTTTT.

The chain combines TRBV4-3 with TRBJ1-2, with TRBD1 identical over 7 bases. This CDR3 has 18 residues. In germline, CDR1 is LGHNA, CDR2 YSLEER. V dropped 0 bases and J dropped 3; count of bases not matched to a gene: 13. The CDR3 loop reads CASSQEAPNTDRDYGYTF. CDR3 nucleotide sequence: TGCGCCAGCAGCCAAGAGGCCCCGAACACCGACAGGGACTATGGCTACACCTTC.